A single sample is the source of the 29 T cell receptor beta chains below, sequenced in a study of PD-L1 blockade in urothelial cancer. Here immunoSEQ multiplex PCR was the method, and the copy in TCRdb shows in-frame clones only, minus some. The sample lists approximately 88,000 clones, roughly 84% occurring once. Time point reported: pretreatment peripheral blood. Sequenced material: PBMCs, taken around atezolizumab (anti-PD-L1) treatment. These receptors were collected from a man between 60 and 70 years old with urothelial cancer.

The chain employs TRBV28 and TRBJ2-7; no reliable D call. Trimming shortened V by 3 bases and J by 3 bases, and 6 bases separated the two germline ends. Germline values: CDR1 MDHEN, CDR2 SYDVKM. The CDR3 has 12 residues. The CDR3 sequence: CASSLPGYEQYF. The CDR3, as DNA: TGTGCCAGCAGTTTGCCCGGCTACGAGCAGTACTTC.

This clone appeared a single time. The chain has TRBV5-8 and TRBJ2-2; D not certain. Per germline, CDR1 SGHTS and CDR2 YDEGEE. The CDR3 is made up of 15 amino acids. V gave up 3 bases and J gave up 1 base, with 10 bases separating them. The CDR3 DNA sequence: TGTGCCAGCAGCTCCCGCGCCCTGAACACCGGGGAGCTGTTTTTT. Protein: CASSSRALNTGELFF.

In its sample, this clone was seen a few times. V usage is TRBV29-1 and J usage is TRBJ2-7, with 7 bases matching TRBD2. CDR1 and CDR2 (germline): SQVTM, ANQGSEA. V gave up 3 bases and J gave up 6 bases; unmatched junction bases: 2. CDR3 length: 11 residues. CDR3 bases: TGCAGCGTTGACGGGGGGAGCGAGCAGTACTTC. Translating it yields CSVDGGSEQYF.

The CDR3 protein is CASEPGQEVEKLFF. Written as DNA, the CDR3 is TGTGCCAGCGAACCGGGACAGGAGGTAGAAAAACTGTTTTTT. The rearrangement uses TRBV7-3 and TRBJ1-4; 8 nucleotides align to TRBD1. Germline V lookup: CDR1 SGHTA, CDR2 FQGTGA. The CDR3 runs to 14 residues. The ends lost 8 bases at V and 8 bases at J; junction bases unmatched: 10. Drawing the rest from reference TRBV7-3 and TRBJ1-4, the complete variable domain is GAGVSQTPSNKVTEKGKYVELRCDPISGHTALYWYRQSLGQGPEFLIYFQGTGAADDSGLPNDRFFAVRPEGSVSTLKIQRTERGDSAVYLCASEPGQEVEKLFFGSGTQLSVL.

The chain joins TRBV25-1 to TRBJ1-1, with D unclear. Per germline, CDR1 MGHDK and CDR2 SYGVNS. V was cut by 0 bases and J by 4 bases, with 9 bases left in between. This CDR3 is built from 14 residues. CDR3 in amino acids: CASSEYRGGTEAFF. In nucleotides, the CDR3 is TGTGCCAGCAGTGAATACAGAGGCGGCACTGAAGCTTTCTTT.

The chain links TRBV5-4 to TRBJ2-4, with D perhaps matching TRBD1 (6 bases). This CDR3 has 14 residues. Germline CDR1 reads SGHNT; CDR2 reads YYREEE (reference sequence). V lost 2 bases to trimming and J lost 9 bases, with 15 bases between them. The CDR3 here is CASSFWTERSIQYF. The CDR3 DNA reads as TGTGCCAGCAGCTTTTGGACAGAACGGAGCATTCAGTACTTC.

This chain uses TRBV2 with TRBJ1-3, with D unresolved. Trimming shortened V by 4 bases and J by 0 bases, and 22 bases separated the two germline ends. The CDR3 length is 19 residues. Germline lookup yields CDR1 SNHLY and CDR2 FYNNEI. CDR3 sequence reads: CASSGAPADLGRSGNTIYF. The CDR3 bases are TGTGCCAGCAGTGGGGCCCCGGCAGACCTGGGTCGCTCTGGAAACACCATATATTTT.

This chain uses TRBV12-5 with TRBJ1-1; the match to TRBD1 covers 9 bases. The CDR3 sequence is 16 residues long. CDR1 LGHNT and CDR2 FRNRAP come from the germline V gene. V dropped 0 bases and J dropped 5; count of bases not matched to a gene: 7. The CDR3 DNA is TGTGCTAGTGGTTTGGTACTAGACAGGGGGGGAACTGAAGCTTTCTTT. This encodes CASGLVLDRGGTEAFF.

This clone was picked up a small number of times. V is TRBV5-5 and J is TRBJ2-7; the D gene is possibly TRBD1 (5 bases). V was shortened by 0 bases and J by 3 bases, with 10 bases between the two germline ends. Germline lookup yields CDR1 SGHKS and CDR2 YYEKEE (reference sequence). This CDR3 comprises 14 residues. CDR3 DNA: TGTGCCAGCAGCTTGGTAGGCAGGGACTACGAGCAGTACTTC. Translated, it gives CASSLVGRDYEQYF.

J is TRBJ2-3 and V is TRBV18; no definite D call. The CDR3 is made up of 15 amino acids. The germline gives CDR1 KGHSH, CDR2 LQKENI. Trimming stripped 4 bases from V and 0 bases from J, with 11 bases between. CDR3 DNA: TGTGCCAGCTCACTTGACACCAAAAGCACAGATACGCAGTATTTT. Its translation: CASSLDTKSTDTQYF.

The chain has TRBV25-1 and TRBJ2-7, with TRBD2 matching 7 bases. Germline V gene sequence: CDR1 MGHDK, CDR2 SYGVNS. CDR3 length equals 15 residues. Trimming at V came to 2 bases and at J to 7 bases, leaving 11 bases not matched to a gene. In nucleotides, the CDR3 is TGTGCCAGCAGTGAAGGCGGGACGGGAGCGGGAGAGCAGTACTTC. Translation gives CASSEGGTGAGEQYF.

The chain uses TRBV9 and TRBJ2-2; D possibly corresponds to TRBD2 (6 bases). This CDR3 has 16 residues. CDR1 and CDR2 (germline): SGDLS, YYNGEE. Trimming removed 4 bases at V and 4 bases at J, with 17 bases between. Written as DNA, the CDR3 is TGTGCCAGCAGCACCCGACCGGGACTGGTCACCGGGGAGCTGTTTTTT. Its protein product is CASSTRPGLVTGELFF.

The genes are TRBV6-4 and TRBJ2-1; the D gene is possibly TRBD2 (6 bases). The germline gives CDR1 MRHNA, CDR2 SNTAGT. V lost 0 bases to trimming and J lost 15 bases, with 9 bases between them. This CDR3 has 11 amino acids. The CDR3 DNA reads as TGTGCCAGCAGTGACTCGCGGGGACTGTTCTTC. As protein: CASSDSRGLFF.

CDR3 nucleotides: TGTGCCAGCGGGGGGGGATTCGAGACCCAGTACTTC. Translation: CASGGGFETQYF. The chain combines TRBV6-5 with TRBJ2-5, with 7 bases aligning to TRBD2. With 8 bases clipped from V and 5 bases from J, the junction kept 5 bases outside the gene matches. The CDR3 totals 12 residues. The V gene's germline CDR1 is MNHEY and CDR2 SVGAGI.

The chain employs TRBV6-5 and TRBJ1-5; 8 bases agree with TRBD1. In germline, CDR1 is MNHEY, CDR2 SVGAGI. The CDR3 is 14 residues long. V trimming: 5 bases; J trimming: 4 bases; junction bases outside the gene matches: 4. For the CDR3, the DNA is TGTGCCAGCAGTCAAACAGGGGGAAATCAGCCCCAGCATTTT. Translation gives CASSQTGGNQPQHF.

V usage is TRBV5-1 and J usage is TRBJ2-7; 7 nucleotides line up with TRBD1. Germline loops: CDR1 SGHRS, CDR2 YFSETQ. Trimming cost V 1 base and J 7 bases; bases outside gene matches: 11. The CDR3 contains 15 residues. The CDR3 region is CASSLMVRGSEEQYF. The CDR3 coding sequence is TGCGCCAGCAGCTTGATGGTCAGGGGGTCGGAAGAGCAGTACTTC. Combining the CDR3 with reference TRBV5-1 and TRBJ2-7 gives the whole variable domain KAGVTQTPRYLIKTRGQQVTLSCSPISGHRSVSWYQQTPGQGLQFLFEYFSETQRNKGNFPGRFSGRQFSNSRSEMNVSTLELGDSALYLCASSLMVRGSEEQYFGPGTRLTVT.

This sequence joins TRBV13 and TRBJ2-3; a weak D match, TRBD1 (6 bases). CDR1 is PRHDT and CDR2 is FYEKMQ in the germline V gene (reference sequence). The CDR3 totals 16 residues. Trimming took off 4 bases at V and 0 bases at J, with 14 bases between the two ends. The DNA of the CDR3 is TGTGCCAGCAGCTCATACAGGGAAACCAGCACAGATACGCAGTATTTT. Translated: CASSSYRETSTDTQYF. The full variable domain, completed using reference TRBV13 and TRBJ2-3, is AAGVIQSPRHLIKEKRETATLKCYPIPRHDTVYWYQQGPGQDPQFLISFYEKMQSDKGSIPDRFSAQQFSDYHSELNMSSLELGDSALYFCASSSYRETSTDTQYFGPGTRLTVL.

The chain employs TRBV5-1 and TRBJ2-3, with 8 bases that match TRBD2. Germline V gene data show CDR1 as SGHRS and CDR2 as YFSETQ. CDR3 length: 16 residues. V shed 0 bases and J 2 bases; nucleotides not matched to a gene: 5. DNA of the CDR3: TGCGCCAGCAGCTTGGCAGCGGGGGCCGACACAGATACGCAGTATTTT. Its translation is CASSLAAGADTDTQYF.

This sequence joins TRBV5-4 and TRBJ2-3, with 9 bases that match TRBD1. The CDR3 has 14 amino acids. With V trimmed by 3 bases and J by 3 bases, 2 bases remained unmatched. Germline CDR1 SGHNT, CDR2 YYREEE (reference sequence). The CDR3 sequence: CASSWGTGTDTQYF. The CDR3, as DNA: TGTGCCAGCAGCTGGGGGACAGGGACAGATACGCAGTATTTT.

As regards this clone: Relative to the germline gene, one junction end is altered; a read error may explain this. The V gene is TRBV5-1, the J gene TRBJ2-5; D is possibly TRBD1 (5 bases). Germline CDR1 and CDR2: SGHRS and YFSETQ. This CDR3 contains 14 residues. DNA of the CDR3: TGCACCAGCAGCACAGGACGGCGGCAAGAGACCCAGTACTTC. Encoded protein: CTSSTGRRQETQYF.

This clone appeared a single time. This rearrangement joins TRBV4-2 to TRBJ1-4, with 8 bases matching TRBD1. There are 16 residues in the CDR3. Germline CDR1 and CDR2: LGHNA and YNFKEQ. V was pared by 0 bases and J by 7 bases, with 7 bases of the junction left unmatched. CDR3 bases: TGTGCCAGCAGCCAAGAACCACAGGGGGGGGGTGAAAAACTGTTTTTT. Protein sequence: CASSQEPQGGGEKLFF.

The chain employs TRBV28 and TRBJ2-7; the match to TRBD1 covers 8 bases. Germline lookup yields CDR1 MDHEN and CDR2 SYDVKM. The CDR3 has 14 amino acids. V trimming: 8 bases; J trimming: 5 bases; junction bases outside the gene matches: 11. Here the CDR3 reads CASFPGQDSNEQYF. The CDR3 coding sequence is TGTGCCAGCTTCCCGGGACAGGATTCCAACGAGCAGTACTTC.

This clone appeared a few times. The V gene is TRBV6-1, the J gene TRBJ2-3; 9 nucleotides line up with TRBD1. The germline V gene encodes CDR1 MNHNS and CDR2 SASEGT. The V segment lost 4 bases and the J segment 2 bases; nucleotides outside the gene matches: 7. The CDR3 is 16 amino acids. CDR3 sequence: CASSARTGAITDTQYF. The CDR3 DNA follows: TGTGCCAGCAGTGCTCGGACAGGGGCTATCACAGATACGCAGTATTTT.

The chain recombines TRBV7-9 with TRBJ2-5, with D unclear. Germline-derived CDR1 and CDR2 are SEHNR and FQNEAQ (reference sequence). This CDR3 spans 14 amino acids. Trimming shortened V by 3 bases and J by 5 bases, and 13 bases separated the two germline ends. The CDR3: CASSFSTGGETQYF. The DNA of the CDR3 is TGTGCCAGCAGCTTTTCTACGGGTGGGGAGACCCAGTACTTC.

V and J are TRBV28 and TRBJ2-7; TRBD2 is a possible D gene (6 bases). V was clipped by 4 bases and J by 1 base, with 14 bases between them. The CDR3 covers 15 residues. Germline V gene lookup returns CDR1 MDHEN and CDR2 SYDVKM. The CDR3 region is CASSYFSGESYEQYF. In nucleotides, the CDR3 is TGTGCCAGCAGTTACTTTAGCGGAGAGTCCTACGAGCAGTACTTC.

The V and J genes are TRBV6-1 and TRBJ2-2, with 7 positions matching TRBD2. CDR3 length: 13 residues. CDR1 and CDR2 (germline): MNHNS, SASEGT. Losses at the gene ends were 7 bases for V and 6 bases for J; bases not matched to a gene: 5. The CDR3 reads CASKPGRAGELFF. The CDR3 region has the DNA TGTGCCAGCAAGCCAGGGAGGGCCGGGGAGCTGTTTTTT.

The chain combines TRBV7-3 with TRBJ1-6, with a possible D match to TRBD1 (5 bases). Germline assignment: CDR1 SGHTA and CDR2 FQGTGA. V lost 2 bases to trimming and J lost 7 bases, with 12 bases between them. The length of the CDR3 is 15 residues. As DNA, the CDR3 is TGTGCCAGCAGCTTATTGGGGGGAGGGAATTCACCCCTCCACTTT. As protein: CASSLLGGGNSPLHF.

The rearrangement joins TRBV27 to TRBJ2-7; TRBD1 matches at 8 bases. Per the germline V gene, CDR1 is MNHEY and CDR2 is SMNVEV (reference sequence). This CDR3 comprises 17 residues. V lost 4 bases and J lost 3; bases outside the gene matches: 14. The CDR3 DNA reads TGTGCCAGCAGTTCTGAATCGAACAGGGGGGTACTCTACGAGCAGTACTTC. Its translation is CASSSESNRGVLYEQYF.

The V and J genes are TRBV18 and TRBJ1-5; TRBD1 is a possible D gene (5 bases). The CDR3 has 14 residues. Trimming shortened V by 4 bases and J by 3 bases, and 10 bases separated the two germline ends. Germline V CDR1 and CDR2: KGHSH, LQKENI. The chain's CDR3 is CASSLYRYNQPQHF. CDR3 DNA: TGTGCCAGCTCACTCTACAGGTACAATCAGCCCCAGCATTTT.